This paragraph reports one T cell receptor beta chain. Its matching antigen is unknown. The sample belongs to a study of CD8 T cells in ankylosing spondylitis. Germline-derived CDR1 and CDR2 are SGHVS and FQNEAQ. After removal of 5 bases from V and 1 base from J, the junction contained 5 bases not matched to a gene. The CDR3 length is 16 residues. Whole-study results and caveats: Prior work had noted some motif variants in reactive arthritis blood and synovial fluid.

TCRdb re-called the 5' RACE reads through MiXCR, storing one row per CDR3 protein. The sample has 100,000 to 150,000 distinct CDR3 sequences; about an eighth are singletons. This sequence joins TRBV7-8 and TRBJ2-2; 9 nucleotides align to TRBD2. The sample taken for sequencing was blood, either unsorted or a sorted T cell fraction (not recorded which). The source of this sequence is a female donor with ankylosing spondylitis or in good health (not recorded which). In DNA, the CDR3 is TGTGCCAGCAGCCACCTAGCGGGGATGAACACCGGGGAGCTGTTTTTT. Its protein is CASSHLAGMNTGELFF.